A selection of T cell receptor beta chains follows, all from one sample in a study of blood T cell repertoires in COVID-19. This table comes from immunoSEQ multiplex PCR, and its TCRdb copy is limited to in-frame clones, with some not included. Of 100,000 to 120,000 clones listed, roughly 79% are singletons. Material: peripheral blood. These receptors were collected from a man older than 75 with acute or convalescent COVID-19. The CDR3 runs from the conserved cysteine through the conserved F or W. Each record gives: clone size, J gene, D gene, V gene, CDR3 protein, CDR3 DNA. The D gene is left open where the match is weak. Size is omitted from some rows. Given values are once, few, many or a class for expanded clones.

. TRBJ2-3 TRBD1 TRBV11-3 CASSLRGTGGGDTQYF TGTGCCAGCAGCTTAAGAGGGACAGGAGGAGGAGATACGCAGTATTTT
. TRBJ1-2 TRBD1 TRBV28 CASSPTGGGYGYTF TGTGCCAGCAGTCCCACAGGGGGAGGATATGGCTACACCTTC
. TRBJ2-1 TRBD2 TRBV2 CASSAGGRARDEQFF TGTGCCAGCAGTGCGGGCGGGAGGGCCAGAGATGAGCAGTTCTTC
. TRBJ1-5 . TRBV3-1/TRBV3-2 CASSQDSSYSNQPQHF TGTGCCAGCAGCCAAGATTCCAGTTATAGCAATCAGCCCCAGCATTTT
. TRBJ1-2 TRBD1 TRBV28 CASGTPGQPYGYTF TGTGCCAGCGGTACTCCGGGACAGCCGTATGGCTACACCTTC
few TRBJ1-4 TRBD1 TRBV6-6 CASRLQGGNEKLFF TGTGCCAGCAGGCTACAGGGGGGGAATGAAAAACTGTTTTTT
. TRBJ2-1 . TRBV6-2/TRBV6-3 CASSYSNGGTSYNEQFF TGTGCCAGCAGTTACTCGAACGGAGGGACCTCCTACAATGAGCAGTTCTTC
. TRBJ2-3 TRBD2 TRBV30 CAWSTGLAGGQDTQYF TGTGCCTGGAGCACCGGACTAGCGGGGGGGCAGGATACGCAGTATTTT
. TRBJ2-1 TRBD1 TRBV5-1 CASSPATGSGSYNEQFF TGCGCCAGCAGCCCGGCGACAGGGTCAGGCTCCTACAATGAGCAGTTCTTC
. TRBJ2-1 TRBD2 TRBV3-1/TRBV3-2 CASSPWTSGSGNEQFF TGTGCCAGCAGCCCCTGGACTAGCGGGAGTGGCAATGAGCAGTTCTTC
. TRBJ2-1 TRBD1 TRBV5-1 CASSSQGQGPSYNEQFF TGCGCCAGCAGCTCGCAGGGACAGGGGCCCTCCTACAATGAGCAGTTCTTC
. TRBJ2-2 . TRBV11-2 CASSLEGAANTGELFF TGTGCCAGCAGCTTAGAGGGGGCCGCGAACACCGGGGAGCTGTTTTTT
. TRBJ1-1 . TRBV3-1/TRBV3-2 CASSQGHSLNTEAFF TGTGCCAGCAGCCAAGGGCACAGCCTGAACACTGAAGCTTTCTTT
medium-sized TRBJ1-1 TRBD1 TRBV6-5 CASSKRQGGVTEAFF TGTGCCAGCAGTAAAAGACAGGGTGGTGTAACTGAAGCTTTCTTT
. TRBJ1-6 . TRBV30 CAWSVSRGGNSPLHF TGTGCCTGGAGTGTTAGCAGGGGCGGAAACTCACCCCTCCACTTT
. TRBJ1-2 TRBD1 TRBV4-2 CASSLQGAYGYTF TGTGCCAGCAGCCTACAGGGGGCCTATGGCTACACCTTC
. TRBJ2-1 TRBD2 TRBV12-5 CASGSGTSGTDEQFF TGTGCTAGTGGCTCCGGGACTAGCGGGACCGACGAGCAGTTCTTC
. TRBJ2-1 TRBD2 TRBV4-3 CASSHRTSGRAHEQFF TGCGCCAGCAGCCATCGGACTAGCGGGAGGGCCCATGAGCAGTTCTTC
. TRBJ2-7 TRBD1 TRBV4-1 CASSQGTGGTYEQYF TGCGCCAGCAGCCAAGGGACAGGGGGAACCTACGAGCAGTACTTC
. TRBJ1-1 . TRBV2 CASRAQGYTEAFF TGTGCCAGCAGGGCTCAGGGATACACTGAAGCTTTCTTT
once TRBJ1-1 TRBD1 TRBV3-1/TRBV3-2 CASSQDLGRGPMNTEAFF TGTGCCAGCAGCCAAGATCTGGGCAGGGGGCCGATGAACACTGAAGCTTTCTTT
once TRBJ2-5 . TRBV10-3 CAISERGGETTQYF TGTGCCATCAGCGAGAGAGGGGGGGAAACGACCCAGTACTTC
. TRBJ2-7 TRBD1 TRBV10-3 CAISGLTGTASYEQYF TGTGCCATCAGCGGACTTACCGGGACAGCCTCCTACGAGCAGTACTTC
. TRBJ2-3 . TRBV29-1 CSVPTTGADTQYF TGCAGCGTTCCTACAACCGGGGCAGATACGCAGTATTTT
. TRBJ2-4 . TRBV19 CASSNPGGAKNIQYF TGTGCCAGTAGTAACCCCGGGGGTGCCAAAAACATTCAGTACTTC
. TRBJ2-1 . TRBV19 CASSRDRLNEQFF TGTGCCAGTAGTAGAGACAGGCTCAATGAGCAGTTCTTC
. TRBJ1-2 . TRBV4-3 CASSDPGRGYTF TGCGCCAGTTCCGATCCTGGCCGTGGCTACACCTTC
. TRBJ1-2 TRBD1 TRBV6-5 CASSSQGGGYTF TGTGCCAGCAGTTCGCAGGGGGGCGGCTACACCTTC
. TRBJ2-5 TRBD2 TRBV14 CASSESGGETQYF TGTGCCAGCAGCGAATCGGGGGGAGAGACCCAGTACTTC
. TRBJ1-1 . TRBV7-9 CASSLTGPRDTEAFF TGTGCCAGCAGCTTAACAGGGCCGAGGGACACTGAAGCTTTCTTT
few TRBJ2-5 TRBD2 TRBV29-1 CSVDLTKGLRGGPGEETQYF TGCAGCGTTGATCTTACAAAGGGTCTTAGGGGAGGGCCGGGGGAAGAGACCCAGTACTTC
. TRBJ2-2 . TRBV9 CASSVAPWDSGSHTGELFF TGTGCCAGCAGCGTAGCTCCGTGGGACTCTGGGAGCCACACCGGGGAGCTGTTTTTT
. TRBJ2-7 . TRBV27 CASRVGGGPPYEQYF TGTGCCAGCAGAGTAGGGGGAGGGCCCCCCTACGAGCAGTACTTC
once TRBJ2-1 . TRBV7-9 CASSPGLRGEQFF TGTGCCAGCAGCCCGGGACTCCGGGGTGAGCAGTTCTTC
. TRBJ2-2 TRBD1 TRBV9 CASMRDSNTGELFF TGTGCCAGCATGAGGGACAGCAACACCGGGGAGCTGTTTTTT
. TRBJ2-5 . TRBV11-2 CASSTIGTRQETQYF TGTGCCAGCAGCACAATAGGGACTCGGCAAGAGACCCAGTACTTC
. TRBJ2-1 . TRBV5-1 CASSLGTFSRVVNEQFF TGCGCCAGCAGCTTAGGGACTTTTAGTAGAGTCGTCAATGAGCAGTTCTTC
. TRBJ2-7 TRBD1 TRBV18 CASSPLDRGPKQYF TGTGCCAGCTCACCACTGGACAGGGGGCCCAAGCAGTACTTC
. TRBJ2-5 TRBD1 TRBV10-1 CASSDFRTGQKETQYF TGCGCCAGCAGTGATTTCAGGACAGGGCAGAAAGAGACCCAGTACTTC
. TRBJ1-4 . TRBV19 CASTDAGEYEKLFF TGTGCCAGTACGGACGCAGGGGAATATGAAAAACTGTTTTTT
. TRBJ2-7 TRBD1 TRBV7-8 CASSVFRDRENGEQYF TGTGCCAGCAGCGTTTTCCGGGACAGGGAAAATGGCGAGCAGTACTTC
. TRBJ2-5 . TRBV5-6 CASSSIGTWGETQYF TGTGCCAGCAGCTCCATAGGGACTTGGGGGGAGACCCAGTACTTC
. TRBJ2-3 . TRBV29-1 CSVGRDLKRTDTQYF TGCAGCGTCGGCCGGGATCTCAAGAGGACAGATACGCAGTATTTT